This T cell receptor beta chain was retrieved from a study of cytomegalovirus exposure and HLA in healthy donors. Germline CDR1 is MGHRA and CDR2 is YSYEKL. This CDR3 is 16 amino acids long. V was shortened by 0 bases and J by 6 bases, with 14 bases between the two germline ends. PCR amplification relied on 60 Vbeta primers (plus 13 Jbeta primers). The data were produced by immunoSEQ multiplex PCR, yet TCRdb's version contains in-frame clones alone and is incomplete. The data hold roughly 190,000 clones, with about four fifths observed a single time. Regarding the study as a whole: Researchers reported from a later analysis that most CMV-associated TCR beta chains appeared HLA-restricted. Certain sequence variants were highly shared and formed a cluster, and this cluster was likely a sequencing artifact. The study assumed roughly uniform donor sequencing depth for presence/absence analyses. It was about 150 TCR beta chains that were listed as cytomegalovirus-associated.

Of note for this clone: Antigen specificity is unknown.

The clonotype comes from a girl aged 10-17 years in good health and CMV-seropositive. This chain links TRBV4-1 with TRBJ2-2, with D possibly matching TRBD1 (7 bases). The sequencing sample was made of PBMCs. This chain's CDR3 is CASSQDGTAGPGELFF. CDR3 sequence (DNA): TGCGCCAGCAGCCAAGACGGGACAGCGGGTCCCGGGGAGCTGTTTTTT.